The 16 T cell receptor beta chains reported below all come from one sample, sequenced in a study of OX40 agonist ivuxolimab in advanced cancers. Data came from immunoSEQ multiplex PCR; TCRdb stores just in-frame clones and leaves some out. Of 70,000 to 80,000 clones in the sample, approximately 87% were seen once. Sequenced here: CD4+ or CD8+ T cells sorted from blood, sampled in a trial of the OX40 agonist ivuxolimab. These receptor sequences come from an adult with an advanced solid tumor such as melanoma, head and neck, liver or kidney cancer.

The CDR3 reads CASSSRRGVDQPQHF. As DNA, the CDR3 is TGTGCCAGCAGCTCCCGGCGGGGGGTTGATCAGCCCCAGCATTTT. V gene TRBV28 combines with J gene TRBJ1-5; TRBD1 might be the D (5 bases). V dropped 6 bases and J dropped 5 bases, with 17 bases sitting between them. Germline lookup yields CDR1 MDHEN and CDR2 SYDVKM. The CDR3 runs 15 residues.

This chain connects TRBV27 to TRBJ1-5; D possibly corresponds to TRBD1 (5 bases). The V end lost 8 bases, the J end lost 6 bases, and 20 bases lay between the germline ends. From germline, CDR1 is MNHEY and CDR2 SMNVEV (reference sequence). CDR3 length equals 15 residues. The CDR3, as DNA: TGTGCCAGCCATGAGTACGGACCGACAGTTCAGCCCCAGCATTTT. Amino acids: CASHEYGPTVQPQHF.

The rearrangement joins TRBV5-1 to TRBJ2-5; D ambiguous. CDR1 and CDR2 from the germline V gene are SGHRS and YFSETQ. V was clipped by 0 bases and J by 2 bases, with 8 bases between them. The CDR3 extends over 14 amino acids. In nucleotides, the CDR3 is TGCGCCAGCAGCTTGGAATTCCGGCAAGAGACCCAGTACTTC. Its protein is CASSLEFRQETQYF.

The gene calls are TRBV28 and TRBJ2-7, with 7 bases matching TRBD1. The V and J ends lost 4 bases and 2 bases, in that order; junction bases with no gene match: 5. The CDR3 covers 14 residues. Looked up from germline, CDR1 is MDHEN and CDR2 is SYDVKM. CDR3 sequence: CASSSSDRTYEQYF. In DNA, the CDR3 is TGTGCCAGCAGTTCATCGGACAGGACCTACGAGCAGTACTTC. The full variable domain, completed using reference TRBV28 and TRBJ2-7, is DVKVTQSSRYLVKRTGEKVFLECVQDMDHENMFWYRQDPGLGLRLIYFSYDVKMKEKGDIPEGYSVSREKKERFSLILESASTNQTSMYLCASSSSDRTYEQYFGPGTRLTVT.

This clone has a single count. This sequence joins TRBV6-5 and TRBJ2-5, with 8 bases that match TRBD1. CDR1 and CDR2 (germline): MNHEY, SVGAGI. V gave up 6 bases and J gave up 5 bases; unmatched junction bases: 5. CDR3 length: 13 residues. The CDR3, as DNA: TGTGCCAGCAGCAGGACAGGGAGGGAGACCCAGTACTTC. It specifies CASSRTGRETQYF.

The chain combines TRBV18 with TRBJ2-5; weak D call: TRBD1 (6 bases). Germline assignment: CDR1 KGHSH and CDR2 LQKENI. The CDR3 has 15 residues. Trimming removed 2 bases from V and 4 bases from J, with 14 bases in between. The CDR3 loop is CASSPSGGRGETQYF. The CDR3 nucleotides read TGTGCCAGCTCACCAAGTGGAGGCAGGGGAGAGACCCAGTACTTC. Based on the CDR3 plus reference TRBV18 and TRBJ2-5, the full variable domain is NAGVMQNPRHLVRRRGQEARLRCSPMKGHSHVYWYRQLPEEGLKFMVYLQKENIIDESGMPKERFSAEFPKEGPSILRIQQVVRGDSAAYFCASSPSGGRGETQYFGPGTRLLVL.

The chain joins TRBV5-1 to TRBJ1-4; D unclear. The CDR3 is 13 amino acids. The ends were cut back, 9 bases at V and 4 bases at J, with 13 bases in the middle. CDR1 and CDR2 (germline): SGHRS, YFSETQ. CDR3 coding DNA: TGCGCCACCGCAGTCGGAAGTAATGAAAAACTGTTTTTT. It is translated as CATAVGSNEKLFF. The full variable domain, rest sourced from reference TRBV5-1 and TRBJ1-4, is KAGVTQTPRYLIKTRGQQVTLSCSPISGHRSVSWYQQTPGQGLQFLFEYFSETQRNKGNFPGRFSGRQFSNSRSEMNVSTLELGDSALYLCATAVGSNEKLFFGSGTQLSVL.

V gene TRBV7-2 combines with J gene TRBJ2-1, with D perhaps TRBD2 (5 bases). In germline, CDR1 is SGHTA, CDR2 FQGNSA. The CDR3 spans 13 residues. Deletions cut 3 bases from V and 10 bases from J, with 13 bases between. Written as DNA, the CDR3 is TGTGCCAGCAGCTTCGCGGGTATCCGAGAGCAGTTCTTC. It specifies CASSFAGIREQFF.

The chain employs TRBV19 and TRBJ2-1, with a tentative D call TRBD2 (6 bases). The CDR3 loop spans 13 amino acids. The V end lost 2 bases, the J end lost 8 bases, and 10 bases lay between the germline ends. Germline CDR1 is LNHDA and CDR2 is SQIVND (reference sequence). The CDR3 sequence is CASSITRDYEQFF. DNA for the CDR3: TGTGCCAGTAGTATAACCAGGGACTATGAGCAGTTCTTC.

The gene calls are TRBV4-3 and TRBJ2-1; unclear D gene. Germline V gene lookup returns CDR1 LGHNA and CDR2 YSLEER. The CDR3 consists of 16 residues. V lost 4 bases, J lost 8 bases, and 21 bases lay in between. This chain's CDR3 is CASSPPASHFGDEQFF. CDR3 DNA sequence: TGCGCCAGCAGCCCCCCCGCGTCCCACTTTGGGGATGAGCAGTTCTTC.

This clone was found once. The chain recombines TRBV7-8 with TRBJ2-4, with 9 bases matching TRBD1. From germline, CDR1 is SGHVS and CDR2 FQNEAQ. This CDR3 is built from 14 residues. With 2 bases clipped from V and 7 bases from J, the junction kept 3 bases outside the gene matches. CDR3 DNA: TGTGCCAGCAGCTTACTACAGGGGGCTAACATTCAGTACTTC. Its translation is CASSLLQGANIQYF. Using reference TRBV7-8 and TRBJ2-4 for the parts outside the CDR3, the full variable domain is GAGVSQSPRYKVAKRGQDVALRCDPISGHVSLFWYQQALGQGPEFLTYFQNEAQLDKSGLPSDRFFAERPEGSVSTLKIQRTQQEDSAVYLCASSLLQGANIQYFGAGTRLSVL.

The V and J genes are TRBV28 and TRBJ2-2; D gene unclear. V gave up 4 bases and J gave up 1 base, with 16 bases separating them. The CDR3 covers 17 residues. Germline V gene sequence: CDR1 MDHEN, CDR2 SYDVKM. Written as DNA, the CDR3 is TGTGCCAGCAGTTCCCTTTTGGTGGGAAGGAACACCGGGGAGCTGTTTTTT. Protein: CASSSLLVGRNTGELFF.

The V gene is TRBV7-2, the J gene TRBJ2-3; 8 bases fit TRBD2. The CDR3 spans 18 residues. Germline assignment: CDR1 SGHTA and CDR2 FQGNSA. The V segment lost 0 bases and the J segment 0 bases; nucleotides outside the gene matches: 8. The CDR3: CASSLAPRVAGSTDTQYF. CDR3 in DNA: TGTGCCAGCAGCTTAGCGCCAAGGGTAGCGGGAAGCACAGATACGCAGTATTTT.

This rearrangement joins TRBV5-5 to TRBJ1-4, with 9 bases fitting TRBD1. Germline V gene data show CDR1 as SGHKS and CDR2 as YYEKEE (reference sequence). The CDR3 runs 15 residues. The J segment lost 8 bases and the V segment lost 1 base, leaving 6 bases of the junction unmatched. CDR3 DNA sequence: TGTGCCAGCAGCTTGCTACAGGGGGCGCTGGAAAAACTGTTTTTT. Protein: CASSLLQGALEKLFF.

This CDR3 is CASRDRRNLNTEAFF. CDR3 DNA: TGTGCCAGTAGGGACAGGAGAAACTTGAACACTGAAGCTTTCTTT. This chain uses TRBV19 with TRBJ1-1, with 7 positions matching TRBD1. CDR1 and CDR2 (germline): LNHDA, SQIVND (reference sequence). Trimming removed 6 bases from V and 0 bases from J; junction bases left unmatched: 7. The CDR3 sequence is 15 residues long.

This chain links TRBV1 with TRBJ2-7. TRBV1 represents a pseudogene. This CDR3 comprises 15 residues. This CDR3 reads CTSTAASGPSYEQYF. The DNA of the CDR3 is TGCACCAGCACCGCGGCGTCCGGGCCCAGCTACGAGCAGTACTTC.